This TCR beta chain was captured by sequencing in a study of T cells after yellow fever vaccination. In TCRdb, the 5' RACE reads were re-called with MiXCR into one record per CDR3 protein. The sample lists approximately 300,000 distinct CDR3 sequences, approximately 11% occurring once. The V end was cut by 0 bases, the J end by 4 bases, with 11 bases between. Germline assignment: CDR1 SGHRS and CDR2 YFSETQ. The CDR3 extends over 14 amino acids. The chain recombines TRBV5-1 with TRBJ2-7, with D possibly being TRBD1 (6 bases). Source: CD4+ T cells sorted from PBMCs, taken 45 days after the yellow fever booster vaccination. The receptor was derived from a man aged 18 to 29 who received the YFV17D yellow fever vaccine. The DNA of the CDR3 is TGCGCCAGCAGCTTGGGGAGTGGACAGTACGAGCAGTACTTC. Protein product: CASSLGSGQYEQYF.